This TCR beta chain was sequenced in a study of tumor and adjacent non-tumor tissue in lung cancer. Findings of the study overall: Top 100 clones took a larger repertoire share in normal lung. Significantly higher TCR diversity was found in tumor than normal lung.

No cell sorting was done before RNA was extracted from the tissue. There are many counts of this clonotype. Its antigen is unknown. The library came from three nested PCR rounds adapted from ARM-PCR protocols. Via MiXCR, TCRdb re-called the multiplex PCR reads, giving one row per CDR3 protein. The data contain about 66,000 distinct CDR3 sequences, around three quarters of them seen just once; the ten biggest clones take up approximately 30%. Trimming removed 3 bases from V and 0 bases from J; junction bases left unmatched: 8. Germline V CDR1 and CDR2: SGHAT, FQNNGV. CDR3 length: 16 amino acids. Sequencing was done on a sample of lung tumor tissue. This chain links TRBV11-2 with TRBJ2-7, with TRBD1 identical over 7 bases. This sequence was found in a man aged 60-69 years with non-small cell lung cancer. DNA of the CDR3: TGTGCCAGCAGCTTTTGGGGGACAGAAATCTCCTACGAGCAGTACTTC. This translates into CASSFWGTEISYEQYF.